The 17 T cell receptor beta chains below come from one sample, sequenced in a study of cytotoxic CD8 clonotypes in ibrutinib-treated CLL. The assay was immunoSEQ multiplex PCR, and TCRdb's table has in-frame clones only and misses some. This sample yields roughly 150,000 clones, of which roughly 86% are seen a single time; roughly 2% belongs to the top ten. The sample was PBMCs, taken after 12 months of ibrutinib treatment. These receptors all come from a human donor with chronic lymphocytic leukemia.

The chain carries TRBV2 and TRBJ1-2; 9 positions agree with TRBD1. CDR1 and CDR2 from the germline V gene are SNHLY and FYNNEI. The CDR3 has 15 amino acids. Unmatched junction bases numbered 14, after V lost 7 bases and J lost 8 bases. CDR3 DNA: TGTGCCAGCAAGCTTGAACCGGGACAGGGAGACGGCTACACCTTC. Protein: CASKLEPGQGDGYTF.

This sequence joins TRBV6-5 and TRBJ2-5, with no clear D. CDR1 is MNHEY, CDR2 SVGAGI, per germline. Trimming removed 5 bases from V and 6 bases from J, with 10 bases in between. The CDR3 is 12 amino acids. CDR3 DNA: TGTGCCAGCAGTCAAAATAGGAAGACCCAGTACTTC. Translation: CASSQNRKTQYF.

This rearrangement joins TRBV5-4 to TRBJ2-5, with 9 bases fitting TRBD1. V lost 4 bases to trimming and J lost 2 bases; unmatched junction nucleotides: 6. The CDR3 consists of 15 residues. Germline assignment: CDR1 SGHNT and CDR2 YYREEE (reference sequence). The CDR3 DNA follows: TGTGCCAGCAGCCCCCCGGGACAGGGACAAGAGACCCAGTACTTC. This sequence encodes CASSPPGQGQETQYF. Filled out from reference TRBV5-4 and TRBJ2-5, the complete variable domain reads ETGVTQSPTHLIKTRGQQVTLRCSSQSGHNTVSWYQQALGQGPQFIFQYYREEENGRGNFPPRFSGLQFPNYSSELNVNALELDDSALYLCASSPPGQGQETQYFGPGTRLLVL.

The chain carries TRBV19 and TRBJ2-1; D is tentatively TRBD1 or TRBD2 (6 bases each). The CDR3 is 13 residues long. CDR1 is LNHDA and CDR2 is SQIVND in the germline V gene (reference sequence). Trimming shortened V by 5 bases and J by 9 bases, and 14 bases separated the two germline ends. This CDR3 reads CASSDGGPGEQFF. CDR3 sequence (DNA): TGTGCCAGTAGTGACGGGGGCCCCGGTGAGCAGTTCTTC.

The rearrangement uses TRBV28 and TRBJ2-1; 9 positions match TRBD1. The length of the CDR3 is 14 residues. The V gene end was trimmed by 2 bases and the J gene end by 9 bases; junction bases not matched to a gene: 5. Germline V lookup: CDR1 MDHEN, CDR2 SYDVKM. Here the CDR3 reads CASSLEQGASEQFF. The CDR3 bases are TGTGCCAGCAGTTTAGAACAGGGGGCCAGTGAGCAGTTCTTC.

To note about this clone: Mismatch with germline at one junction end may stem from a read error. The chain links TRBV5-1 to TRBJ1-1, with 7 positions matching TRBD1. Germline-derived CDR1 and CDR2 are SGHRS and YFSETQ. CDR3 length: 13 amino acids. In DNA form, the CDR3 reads TGCGCCAGCAGTTTGGAGGGACAGCAGCGAGCTTTCTTT. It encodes CASSLEGQQRAFF.

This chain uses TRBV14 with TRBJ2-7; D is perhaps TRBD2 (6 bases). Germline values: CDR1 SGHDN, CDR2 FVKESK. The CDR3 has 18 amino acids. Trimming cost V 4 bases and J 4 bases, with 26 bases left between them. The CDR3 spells CASSLNHARASDGYEQYF. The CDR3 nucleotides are TGTGCCAGCAGCCTCAATCACGCTCGGGCTAGCGATGGGTACGAGCAGTACTTC.

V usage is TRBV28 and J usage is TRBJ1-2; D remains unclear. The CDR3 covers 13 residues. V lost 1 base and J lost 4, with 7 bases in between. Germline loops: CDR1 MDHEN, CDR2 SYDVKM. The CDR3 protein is CASSLYAGYGYTF. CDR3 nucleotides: TGTGCCAGCAGTTTATATGCGGGCTATGGCTACACCTTC.

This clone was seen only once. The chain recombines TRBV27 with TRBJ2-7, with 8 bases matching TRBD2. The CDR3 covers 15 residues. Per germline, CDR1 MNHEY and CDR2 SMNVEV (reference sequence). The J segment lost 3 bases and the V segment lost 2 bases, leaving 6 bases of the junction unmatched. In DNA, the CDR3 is TGTGCCAGCAGTTTAGACGGGAGGGGCTACTACGAGCAGTACTTC. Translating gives CASSLDGRGYYEQYF.

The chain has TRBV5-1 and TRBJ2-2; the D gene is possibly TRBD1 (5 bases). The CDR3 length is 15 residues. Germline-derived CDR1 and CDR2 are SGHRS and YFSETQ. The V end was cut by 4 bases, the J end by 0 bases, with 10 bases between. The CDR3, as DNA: TGCGCCAGCAGCCCTCTGGGGCCGAACACCGGGGAGCTGTTTTTT. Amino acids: CASSPLGPNTGELFF.

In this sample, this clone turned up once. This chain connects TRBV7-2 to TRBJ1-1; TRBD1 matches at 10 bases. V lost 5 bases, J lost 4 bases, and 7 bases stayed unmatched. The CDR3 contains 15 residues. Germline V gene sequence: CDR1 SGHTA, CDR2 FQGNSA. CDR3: CASSDRDRGGTEAFF. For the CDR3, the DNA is TGTGCCAGCAGCGACCGGGACAGGGGAGGCACTGAAGCTTTCTTT.

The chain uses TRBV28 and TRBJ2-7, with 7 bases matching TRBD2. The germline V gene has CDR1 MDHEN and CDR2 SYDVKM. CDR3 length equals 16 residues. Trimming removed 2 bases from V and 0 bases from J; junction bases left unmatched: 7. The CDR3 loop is CASSLMGTMGSYEQYF. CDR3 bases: TGTGCCAGCAGTTTAATGGGGACTATGGGCTCCTACGAGCAGTACTTC.

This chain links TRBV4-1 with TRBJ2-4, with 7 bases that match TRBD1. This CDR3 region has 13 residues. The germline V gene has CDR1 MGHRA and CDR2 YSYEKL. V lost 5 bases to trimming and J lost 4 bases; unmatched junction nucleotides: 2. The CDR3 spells CASSEDRKNIQYF. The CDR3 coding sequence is TGCGCCAGCAGCGAGGACAGGAAAAACATTCAGTACTTC.

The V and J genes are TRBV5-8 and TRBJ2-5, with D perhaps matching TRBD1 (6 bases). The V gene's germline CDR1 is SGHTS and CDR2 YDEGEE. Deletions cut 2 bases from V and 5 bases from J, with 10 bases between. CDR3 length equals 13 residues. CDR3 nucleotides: TGTGCCAGCAGCTTTGGGGGCCGGGAGACCCAGTACTTC. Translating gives CASSFGGRETQYF.

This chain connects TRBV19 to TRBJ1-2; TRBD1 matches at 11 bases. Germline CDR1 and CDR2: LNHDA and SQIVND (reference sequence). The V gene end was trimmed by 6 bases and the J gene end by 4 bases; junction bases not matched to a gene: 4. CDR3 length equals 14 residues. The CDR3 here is CASRGQGGTYGYTF. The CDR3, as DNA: TGTGCCAGTAGGGGACAGGGGGGTACCTATGGCTACACCTTC.

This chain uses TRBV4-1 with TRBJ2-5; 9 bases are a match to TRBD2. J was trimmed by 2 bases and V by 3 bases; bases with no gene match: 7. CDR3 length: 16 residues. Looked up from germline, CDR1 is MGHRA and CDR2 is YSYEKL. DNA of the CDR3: TGCGCCAGCAGCCAGGGCGGGAGGGTAGGGCAAGAGACCCAGTACTTC. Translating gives CASSQGGRVGQETQYF.

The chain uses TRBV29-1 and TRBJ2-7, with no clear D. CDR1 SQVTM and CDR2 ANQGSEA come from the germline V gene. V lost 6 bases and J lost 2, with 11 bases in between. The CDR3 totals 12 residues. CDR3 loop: CSVGYSPYEQYF. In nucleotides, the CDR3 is TGCAGCGTGGGGTATTCCCCCTACGAGCAGTACTTC.